This T cell receptor (beta chain) was observed in a study of cytomegalovirus exposure and HLA in healthy donors. It was with 60 Vbeta and 13 Jbeta primers that the PCR ran. Produced via immunoSEQ multiplex PCR; TCRdb's table is partial and in-frame only. This sample yields over 200,000 clones, of which over 70% are seen a single time; around 2.8% belongs to the top ten. The germline gives CDR1 SGHAT, CDR2 FQNNGV. Unmatched junction bases numbered 6, after V lost 7 bases and J lost 2 bases. The length of the CDR3 is 15 residues. The sequence came from a woman aged 60 to 75 in good health and CMV-seropositive. The chain is built from TRBV11-2 and TRBJ2-5, with 11 bases identical to TRBD2. The material sequenced was PBMCs. The CDR3 nucleotides are TGTGCCAGCACTAGACTAGCGGGGTTACAAGAGACCCAGTACTTC. Amino acid sequence: CASTRLAGLQETQYF. Filled out from reference TRBV11-2 and TRBJ2-5, the complete variable domain reads EAGVAQSPRYKIIEKRQSVAFWCNPISGHATLYWYQQILGQGPKLLIQFQNNGVVDDSQLPKDRFSAERLKGVDSTLKIQPAKLEDSAVYLCASTRLAGLQETQYFGPGTRLLVL.